Presented here are 25 T cell receptor beta chains from one specimen sequenced in a study of CD8 T cells in Susac syndrome. The RNA, about 0.45 to 1 ug, was put through reverse transcription using random hexamers. One entry per CDR3 protein results from TCRdb running MiXCR on the immunoSEQ multiplex PCR reads. There are tens of thousands of distinct CDR3 sequences in the sample; roughly nine tenths occur only once, and under 0.65% lies in the top ten. Sequencing input: CD8+ T cells from PBMCs. The receptors here all came from a human donor with multiple sclerosis.

V usage is TRBV7-9 and J usage is TRBJ2-7; 7 bases are a match to TRBD1. Trimming removed 3 bases from V and 2 bases from J; junction bases left unmatched: 16. Germline CDR1 and CDR2: SEHNR and FQNEAQ (reference sequence). The CDR3 runs 18 residues. The CDR3 spells CASSFFMDRGGTPYEQYF. The DNA of the CDR3 is TGTGCCAGCAGCTTTTTTATGGATAGAGGGGGCACTCCCTACGAGCAGTACTTC.

The chain has TRBV4-1 and TRBJ2-7; D not resolved. The CDR3 spans 13 residues. The V gene lost 1 base and the J gene lost 7 bases, with 11 bases spanning the gap. Germline V gene data show CDR1 as MGHRA and CDR2 as YSYEKL. The CDR3 protein is CASSQGMKGEQYF. The CDR3 bases are TGCGCCAGCAGCCAAGGGATGAAAGGGGAGCAGTACTTC.

As to this clonotype: The junction differs from germline at one of its ends, possibly a read error. The chain has TRBV5-6 and TRBJ2-5, with TRBD1 identical over 8 bases. CDR3 length: 15 amino acids. CDR1 SGHDT and CDR2 YYEEEE come from the germline V gene. The CDR3 loop reads CASTLSAGGAETQYF. Written as DNA, the CDR3 is TGTGCCAGCACCTTGTCTGCAGGGGGCGCAGAGACCCAGTACTTC.

This clonotype was detected once. The chain carries TRBV4-3 and TRBJ2-1; 9 nucleotides align to TRBD2. The CDR3 runs to 17 residues. V shed 0 bases and J 4 bases; nucleotides not matched to a gene: 7. Per germline, CDR1 LGHNA and CDR2 YSLEER. In nucleotides, the CDR3 is TGCGCCAGCAGCCAAGAAAGTGCGGGAGGGCCTTACAATGAGCAGTTCTTC. It codes for CASSQESAGGPYNEQFF.

This clonotype has a single count. The chain is built from TRBV7-2 and TRBJ2-7, with 8 bases that match TRBD2. The CDR3 spans 15 residues. V trimming: 5 bases; J trimming: 0 bases; junction bases outside the gene matches: 6. Looked up from germline, CDR1 is SGHTA and CDR2 is FQGNSA. The CDR3 here is CASSPSGSGSYEQYF. The CDR3 nucleotides read TGTGCCAGCAGCCCAAGCGGGAGCGGCTCCTACGAGCAGTACTTC. The whole variable domain, remainder taken from reference TRBV7-2 and TRBJ2-7, is GAGVSQSPSNKVTEKGKDVELRCDPISGHTALYWYRQSLGQGLEFLIYFQGNSAPDKSGLPSDRFSAERTGGSVSTLTIQRTQQEDSAVYLCASSPSGSGSYEQYFGPGTRLTVT.

The chain employs TRBV7-2 and TRBJ1-2; TRBD1 agrees at 7 bases. Germline CDR1 SGHTA, CDR2 FQGNSA. The ends lost 5 bases at V and 7 bases at J; junction bases unmatched: 13. This CDR3 has 15 amino acids. This CDR3 reads CASSGRDSLYGGYTF. The CDR3 DNA is TGTGCCAGCAGCGGGCGGGACAGCCTATATGGTGGCTACACCTTC.

This rearrangement joins TRBV6-5 to TRBJ2-7; weak D call: TRBD1 (6 bases). The CDR3 runs to 14 residues. V shed 5 bases and J shed 5 bases, with 16 bases lying between them. The germline CDR1 and CDR2 sequences are MNHEY and SVGAGI. CDR3 sequence reads: CASSPGTAGDEQYF. The CDR3, as DNA: TGTGCCAGCAGTCCTGGGACCGCAGGGGACGAGCAGTACTTC.

The V gene is TRBV4-1, the J gene TRBJ2-2; D is unclear. This CDR3 is 14 amino acids long. Trimming took off 4 bases at V and 2 bases at J, with 8 bases between the two ends. The germline gives CDR1 MGHRA, CDR2 YSYEKL. The CDR3 is CASSPWGNTGELFF. The CDR3 DNA reads as TGCGCCAGCAGCCCCTGGGGAAACACCGGGGAGCTGTTTTTT.

The chain joins TRBV5-4 to TRBJ2-1; D unclear. The CDR3 runs to 12 residues. Per germline, CDR1 SGHNT and CDR2 YYREEE (reference sequence). V lost 1 base and J lost 9, with 8 bases in between. CDR3 loop: CASSLLGSEQFF. The CDR3, as DNA: TGTGCCAGCAGCTTGTTGGGAAGTGAGCAGTTCTTC.

The CDR3 sequence: CASSAGGYSNTGELFF. In nucleotides, the CDR3 is TGTGCCAGCAGCGCCGGGGGCTATTCGAACACCGGGGAGCTGTTTTTT. The chain joins TRBV9 to TRBJ2-2, with D perhaps matching TRBD1 or TRBD2 (6 bases each). This CDR3 spans 16 amino acids. V was pared by 3 bases and J by 0 bases, with 12 bases between. CDR1 and CDR2 (germline): SGDLS, YYNGEE.

This chain uses TRBV11-2 with TRBJ2-1, with TRBD1 matching over 7 bases. The junction had 7 bases not matched to a gene; V was cut back by 5 bases and J by 0 bases. CDR3 size: 16 residues. CDR1 is SGHAT, CDR2 FQNNGV, per germline. The CDR3 protein is CASSTGTVSSYNEQFF. DNA of the CDR3: TGTGCCAGCAGCACCGGGACAGTTAGCTCCTACAATGAGCAGTTCTTC.

Only one count was recorded for this clonotype. The CDR3 coding sequence is TGTGCCAGCAGCAGGGGAGGCCTCTACTATGGCTACACCTTC. Amino acids: CASSRGGLYYGYTF. The chain employs TRBV14 and TRBJ1-2; TRBD1 might be the D (5 bases). The V gene lost 5 bases and the J gene lost 3 bases, with 13 bases spanning the gap. Per the germline V gene, CDR1 is SGHDN and CDR2 is FVKESK. CDR3 length: 14 residues.

This clonotype has just one count. The genes are TRBV9 and TRBJ2-3; D uncertain. Germline V gene data show CDR1 as SGDLS and CDR2 as YYNGEE. This CDR3 is 12 amino acids long. V dropped 3 bases and J dropped 4 bases, with 6 bases sitting between them. The CDR3 region is CASSGTADTQYF. The CDR3 DNA follows: TGTGCCAGCAGCGGGACGGCAGATACGCAGTATTTT.

The CDR3 sequence: CSVDSKSGYNEQFF. The CDR3 DNA is TGCAGCGTTGATAGTAAGTCGGGGTACAATGAGCAGTTCTTC. The chain combines TRBV29-1 with TRBJ2-1, with D possibly matching TRBD2 (5 bases). Germline V gives CDR1 SQVTM, CDR2 ANQGSEA. Trimming took off 3 bases at V and 4 bases at J, with 13 bases between the two ends. The CDR3 loop spans 14 amino acids.

V usage is TRBV23-1 and J usage is TRBJ2-3; D gene ambiguous. TRBV23-1 is recorded as an ORF, its role being uncertain. V lost 2 bases and J 4 bases, leaving 19 bases between the germline ends. The CDR3 contains 17 residues. The CDR3 region is CASSQAPGRVVADTQYF. In DNA form, the CDR3 reads TGCGCCAGCAGTCAAGCCCCTGGACGGGTCGTGGCAGATACGCAGTATTTT.

This clonotype was seen only once. The chain recombines TRBV9 with TRBJ2-1; the D is unclear. This CDR3 is built from 15 residues. V lost 3 bases and J 3 bases, leaving 13 bases between the germline ends. Looked up from germline, CDR1 is SGDLS and CDR2 is YYNGEE. CDR3 DNA: TGTGCCAGCAGCGCCGCCGGTTCGGGCTACAATGAGCAGTTCTTC. Translation: CASSAAGSGYNEQFF.

This clonotype showed up just once. CDR3 coding DNA: TGTGCCACCAGCGCGGCCGGGACAGGGTACAATGAGCAGTTCTTC. Amino acids: CATSAAGTGYNEQFF. The V call is TRBV15, the J call TRBJ2-1; 9 bases align to TRBD1. V dropped 5 bases and J dropped 4; count of bases not matched to a gene: 6. The CDR3 runs to 15 residues. Germline V gene data show CDR1 as LNHNV and CDR2 as YYDKDF (reference sequence).

Here the CDR3 reads CASSFRASGTGELFF. The CDR3 region has the DNA TGTGCCAGCAGCTTCAGGGCAAGCGGCACCGGGGAGCTGTTTTTT. This chain links TRBV13 with TRBJ2-2, with D possibly called TRBD1 or TRBD2 (5 bases each). CDR1 and CDR2 (germline): PRHDT, FYEKMQ (reference sequence). V was pared by 3 bases and J by 4 bases, with 12 bases between. The CDR3 contains 15 residues.

This rearrangement joins TRBV28 to TRBJ1-1; tentative D call: TRBD1 (5 bases). V was pared by 3 bases and J by 4 bases, with 9 bases between. The CDR3 loop spans 13 amino acids. Per germline, CDR1 MDHEN and CDR2 SYDVKM. The CDR3 nucleotides read TGTGCCAGCAGTTTCGGACATGCCACTGAAGCTTTCTTT. Translated, it gives CASSFGHATEAFF.

The chain employs TRBV5-6 and TRBJ2-4; no firm D call. V lost 0 bases and J 6 bases, leaving 10 bases between the germline ends. The length of the CDR3 is 14 residues. Germline CDR1 is SGHDT and CDR2 is YYEEEE. CDR3 coding DNA: TGTGCCAGCAGCTTGGGGCACTCTTCAAACATTCAGTACTTC. It is translated as CASSLGHSSNIQYF.

As DNA, the CDR3 is TGCAGTGCTAGAGTTTTAACAACACTTGTGGGGCCTTCCTACACCTTC. It specifies CSARVLTTLVGPSYTF. This sequence joins TRBV20-1 and TRBJ1-2; D might be TRBD1 (5 bases). This CDR3 has 16 residues. Trimming pared 1 base from V and 10 bases from J, leaving 25 bases between. Germline V gene sequence: CDR1 DFQATT, CDR2 SNEGSKA (reference sequence).

This rearrangement joins TRBV9 to TRBJ2-1, with 8 bases lining up with TRBD2. Trimming at V came to 10 bases and at J to 4 bases, leaving 13 bases not matched to a gene. This CDR3 is built from 15 residues. Looked up from germline, CDR1 is SGDLS and CDR2 is YYNGEE. DNA for the CDR3: TGTGCCTCCTCAGCGGGGATAGCGGGGTACAATGAGCAGTTCTTC. This gives the protein CASSAGIAGYNEQFF.

The genes are TRBV3-1 and TRBJ1-5; 7 bases map to TRBD1. The germline gives CDR1 LGHDT, CDR2 YNNKEL (reference sequence). The CDR3 length is 14 residues. The junction had 4 bases not matched to a gene; V was cut back by 0 bases and J by 8 bases. CDR3 amino acids: CASSQEGGLEPQHF. The CDR3 DNA sequence: TGTGCCAGCAGCCAAGAAGGGGGCCTGGAGCCCCAGCATTTT.

V and J are TRBV7-2 and TRBJ2-2, with D perhaps assigned TRBD1 or TRBD2 (7 bases each). V was pared by 1 base and J by 4 bases, with 16 bases between. Germline V CDR1 and CDR2: SGHTA, FQGNSA. The CDR3 spans 17 residues. CDR3 sequence reads: CASSLGARGGLTGELFF. The CDR3 DNA sequence: TGTGCCAGCAGCTTAGGGGCCAGGGGGGGACTCACCGGGGAGCTGTTTTTT.

This clonotype was seen more than once but under ten times. This chain uses TRBV5-1 with TRBJ2-7; a possible D gene is TRBD1 (6 bases). The V gene's germline CDR1 is SGHRS and CDR2 YFSETQ. The CDR3 covers 15 residues. The V gene lost 3 bases and the J gene lost 1 base, with 14 bases spanning the gap. CDR3 bases: TGCGCCAGCAGCTACATGGGGGCGTCGTCCTACGAGCAGTACTTC. It translates to CASSYMGASSYEQYF.